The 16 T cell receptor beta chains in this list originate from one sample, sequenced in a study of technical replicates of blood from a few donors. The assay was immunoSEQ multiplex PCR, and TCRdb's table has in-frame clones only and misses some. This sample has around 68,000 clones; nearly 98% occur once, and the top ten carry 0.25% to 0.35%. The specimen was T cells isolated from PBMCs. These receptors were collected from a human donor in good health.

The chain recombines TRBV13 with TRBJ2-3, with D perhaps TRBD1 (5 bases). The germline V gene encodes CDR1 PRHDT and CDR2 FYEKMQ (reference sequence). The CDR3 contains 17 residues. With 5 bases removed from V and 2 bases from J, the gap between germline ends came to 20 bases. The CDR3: CASSRVTGALNTDTQYF. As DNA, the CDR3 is TGTGCCAGCAGCCGCGTTACAGGCGCTCTTAACACAGATACGCAGTATTTT.

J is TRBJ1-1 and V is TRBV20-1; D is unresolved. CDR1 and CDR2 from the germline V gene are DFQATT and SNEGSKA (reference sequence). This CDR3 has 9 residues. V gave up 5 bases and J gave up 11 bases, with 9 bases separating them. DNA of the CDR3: TGCAGTGCTGGCTTGGTGGCTTTCTTT. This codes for CSAGLVAFF.

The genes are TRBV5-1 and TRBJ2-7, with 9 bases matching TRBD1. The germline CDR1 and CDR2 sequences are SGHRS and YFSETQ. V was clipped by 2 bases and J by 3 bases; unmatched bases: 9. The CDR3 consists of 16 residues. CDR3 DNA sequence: TGCGCCAGCAGCTTCGTACCCGGGACAGGGCGCTACGAGCAGTACTTC. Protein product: CASSFVPGTGRYEQYF.

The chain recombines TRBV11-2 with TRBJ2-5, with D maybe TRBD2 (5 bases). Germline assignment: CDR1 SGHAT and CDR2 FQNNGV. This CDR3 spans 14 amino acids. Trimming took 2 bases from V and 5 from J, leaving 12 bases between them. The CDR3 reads CASSLFTGSETQYF. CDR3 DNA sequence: TGTGCCAGCAGCTTATTCACGGGGTCGGAGACCCAGTACTTC.

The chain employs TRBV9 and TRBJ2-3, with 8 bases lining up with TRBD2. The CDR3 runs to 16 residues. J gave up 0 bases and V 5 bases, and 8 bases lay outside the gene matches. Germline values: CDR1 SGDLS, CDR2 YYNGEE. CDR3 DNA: TGTGCCAGCAGGAGGCTAGCGGGCTCTAGCACAGATACGCAGTATTTT. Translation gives CASRRLAGSSTDTQYF. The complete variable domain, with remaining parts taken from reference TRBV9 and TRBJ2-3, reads DSGVTQTPKHLITATGQRVTLRCSPRSGDLSVYWYQQSLDQGLQFLIQYYNGEERAKGNILERFSAQQFPDLHSELNLSSLELGDSALYFCASRRLAGSSTDTQYFGPGTRLTVL.

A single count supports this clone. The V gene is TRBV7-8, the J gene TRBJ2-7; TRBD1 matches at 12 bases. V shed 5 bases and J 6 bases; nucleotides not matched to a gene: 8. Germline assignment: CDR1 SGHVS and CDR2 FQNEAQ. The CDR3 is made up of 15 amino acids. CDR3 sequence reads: CASSAGTGGSGEQYF. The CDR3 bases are TGTGCCAGCAGCGCCGGGACAGGGGGCTCTGGCGAGCAGTACTTC.

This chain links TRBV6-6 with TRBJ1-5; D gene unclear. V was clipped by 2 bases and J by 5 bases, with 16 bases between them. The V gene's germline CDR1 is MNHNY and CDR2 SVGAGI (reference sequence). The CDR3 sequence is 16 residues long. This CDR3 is CASSYDPTRRDQPQHF. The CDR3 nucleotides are TGTGCCAGCAGTTACGATCCAACCAGGAGGGATCAGCCCCAGCATTTT.

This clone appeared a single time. The CDR3 DNA follows: TGTGCCAGTACCCCAGGGGCAGGGGACGTGTTCGAGCAGTACTTC. This sequence encodes CASTPGAGDVFEQYF. This rearrangement joins TRBV19 to TRBJ2-7; maybe TRBD1 (6 bases). Germline loops: CDR1 LNHDA, CDR2 SQIVND (reference sequence). V lost 7 bases to trimming and J lost 6 bases, with 22 bases between them. The CDR3 spans 15 residues.

The CDR3 DNA reads TGTGCCAGCAGAAGAGACCGGGTAAGCTCCTACGAGCAGTACTTC. This gives the protein CASRRDRVSSYEQYF. The rearrangement joins TRBV6-6 to TRBJ2-7, with D unclear. The V end lost 6 bases, the J end lost 0 bases, and 15 bases lay between the germline ends. From germline, CDR1 is MNHNY and CDR2 SVGAGI (reference sequence). The CDR3 is 15 amino acids.

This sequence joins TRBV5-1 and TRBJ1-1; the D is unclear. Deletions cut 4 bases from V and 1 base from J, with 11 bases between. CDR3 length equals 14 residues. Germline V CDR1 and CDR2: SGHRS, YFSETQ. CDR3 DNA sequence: TGCGCCAGCAGCCTCCGGGATCCGAACACTGAAGCTTTCTTT. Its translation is CASSLRDPNTEAFF.

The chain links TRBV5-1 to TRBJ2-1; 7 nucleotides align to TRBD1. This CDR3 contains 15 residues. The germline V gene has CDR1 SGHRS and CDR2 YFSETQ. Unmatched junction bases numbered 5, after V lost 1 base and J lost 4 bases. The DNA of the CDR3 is TGCGCCAGCAGCTTGATTGGGACAGAATACAATGAGCAGTTCTTC. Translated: CASSLIGTEYNEQFF.

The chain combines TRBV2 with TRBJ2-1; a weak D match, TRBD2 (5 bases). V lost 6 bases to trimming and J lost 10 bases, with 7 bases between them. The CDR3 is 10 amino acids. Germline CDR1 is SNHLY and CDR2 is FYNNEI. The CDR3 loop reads CASRDWEQFF. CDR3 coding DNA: TGTGCCAGCAGGGACTGGGAGCAGTTCTTC. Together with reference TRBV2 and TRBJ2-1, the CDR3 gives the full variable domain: EPEVTQTPSHQVTQMGQEVILRCVPISNHLYFYWYRQILGQKVEFLVSFYNNEISEKSEIFDDQFSVERPDGSNFTLKIRSTKLEDSAMYFCASRDWEQFFGPGTRLTVL.

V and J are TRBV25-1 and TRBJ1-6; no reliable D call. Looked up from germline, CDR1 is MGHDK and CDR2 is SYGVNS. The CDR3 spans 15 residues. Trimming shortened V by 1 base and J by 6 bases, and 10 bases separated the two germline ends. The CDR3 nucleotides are TGTGCCAGCAGTGAATCACGGGAATTTAATTCACCCCTCCACTTT. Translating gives CASSESREFNSPLHF.

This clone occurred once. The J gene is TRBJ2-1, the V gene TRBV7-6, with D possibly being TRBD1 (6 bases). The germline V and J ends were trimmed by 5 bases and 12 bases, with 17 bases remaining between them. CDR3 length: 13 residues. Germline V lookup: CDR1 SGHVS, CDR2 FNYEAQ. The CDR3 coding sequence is TGTGCCAGCAGCGTAGAGGTCTGGGGGCGGCAGTTCTTC. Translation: CASSVEVWGRQFF.

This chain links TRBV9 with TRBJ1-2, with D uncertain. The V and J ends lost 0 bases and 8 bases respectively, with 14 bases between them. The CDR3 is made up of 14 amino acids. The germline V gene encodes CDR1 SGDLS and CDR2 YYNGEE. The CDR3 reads CASSVAQTAQGYTF. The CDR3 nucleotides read TGTGCCAGCAGCGTAGCTCAGACTGCCCAAGGCTACACCTTC.

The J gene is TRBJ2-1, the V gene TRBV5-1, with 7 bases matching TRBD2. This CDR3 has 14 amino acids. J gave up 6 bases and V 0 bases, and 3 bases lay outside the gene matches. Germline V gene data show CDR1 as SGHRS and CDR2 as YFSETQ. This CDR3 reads CASSLEGGPNEQFF. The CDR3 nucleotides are TGCGCCAGCAGCTTGGAGGGAGGGCCCAATGAGCAGTTCTTC.